The T cell receptor (beta chain) under discussion was sequenced for a study of T cell changes during pregnancy in multiple sclerosis. Germline V lookup: CDR1 SNHLY, CDR2 FYNNEI. Trimming cost V 5 bases and J 6 bases; bases outside gene matches: 7. The CDR3 contains 15 residues. Sequencing was performed with immunoSEQ multiplex PCR; in TCRdb, only in-frame clones are kept and a portion is missing. This sample has tens of thousands of clones, with 90% to 95% found just once. V usage is TRBV2 and J usage is TRBJ2-2; TRBD1 aligns across 9 bases. The source of this sequence is a female donor with multiple sclerosis, enrolled in a pregnancy study. The specimen was peripheral blood, collected in the third trimester of pregnancy. The CDR3 DNA follows: TGTGCCAGCAGTCTTGACAGGGGGTGGGCCGGGGAGCTGTTTTTT. It encodes CASSLDRGWAGELFF.